These 9 T cell receptor beta chains were sequenced from one sample in a study of blood T cell repertoires in COVID-19. Libraries were prepared by immunoSEQ multiplex PCR; TCRdb keeps only in-frame clonotypes and omits some of them. Counted here are 200,000 to 300,000 clones, roughly 83% occurring once; the ten biggest clones make up more than 8%. Sequencing was performed on peripheral blood. These receptors were collected from a woman of 80 years or more with acute or convalescent COVID-19.

The chain employs TRBV11-2 and TRBJ2-3; a possible D gene is TRBD1 (6 bases). V lost 2 bases, J lost 4 bases, and 10 bases lay in between. The CDR3 loop spans 14 amino acids. Per the germline V gene, CDR1 is SGHAT and CDR2 is FQNNGV. This chain's CDR3 is CASSLLQGSDTQYF. In nucleotides, the CDR3 is TGTGCCAGCAGCTTATTACAGGGCTCAGATACGCAGTATTTT.

The CDR3 coding sequence is TGTGCCAGCAGCTTAGTTAGGACAGGGGTCACCGGGGAGCTGTTTTTT. It specifies CASSLVRTGVTGELFF. The chain recombines TRBV13 with TRBJ2-2; the match to TRBD1 covers 9 bases. CDR1 and CDR2 (germline): PRHDT, FYEKMQ (reference sequence). CDR3 length equals 16 residues. V lost 1 base to trimming and J lost 4 bases; unmatched junction nucleotides: 4.

The chain recombines TRBV15 with TRBJ2-1; tentatively, D is TRBD1 (6 bases). The CDR3 loop spans 14 amino acids. Germline assignment: CDR1 LNHNV and CDR2 YYDKDF (reference sequence). The germline V and J ends were trimmed by 0 bases and 12 bases, with 15 bases remaining between them. The CDR3 protein is CATSREQPGGGQFF. CDR3 in DNA: TGTGCCACCAGCAGAGAGCAACCTGGGGGCGGGCAGTTCTTC.

This chain uses TRBV27 with TRBJ2-3, with D tentatively TRBD2 (6 bases). The V end was cut by 3 bases, the J end by 0 bases, with 10 bases between. Germline-derived CDR1 and CDR2 are MNHEY and SMNVEV (reference sequence). This CDR3 has 15 amino acids. The CDR3 DNA reads as TGTGCCAGCAGTTTCCGGGGGACTAGCACAGATACGCAGTATTTT. Amino acid sequence: CASSFRGTSTDTQYF.

V gene TRBV7-3 combines with J gene TRBJ2-1; D remains ambiguous. CDR3 length equals 15 residues. V was pared by 1 base and J by 6 bases, with 13 bases between. Germline CDR1 reads SGHTA; CDR2 reads FQGTGA. The CDR3 nucleotides are TGTGCCAGCAGCTTAATGTCTAGAGGCTTCAATGAGCAGTTCTTC. Encoded protein: CASSLMSRGFNEQFF.

This clone occurred once. The rearrangement links TRBV29-1 to TRBJ1-1; D is perhaps TRBD1 (6 bases). CDR1 and CDR2 from the germline V gene are SQVTM and ANQGSEA. The ends were cut back, 6 bases at V and 8 bases at J, with 16 bases in the middle. The CDR3 covers 12 residues. CDR3 nucleotide sequence: TGCAGCGTCCAAGCTGGGGGACAAGAAGCTTTCTTT. This sequence encodes CSVQAGGQEAFF.

The CDR3 is CASGPGQGFGNTIYF. CDR3 in DNA: TGTGCCAGCGGGCCGGGACAGGGGTTTGGAAACACCATATATTTT. This chain uses TRBV5-6 with TRBJ1-3; 10 bases match TRBD1. Germline loops: CDR1 SGHDT, CDR2 YYEEEE. The length of the CDR3 is 15 residues. With V trimmed by 7 bases and J by 3 bases, 7 bases remained unmatched.

This clone has only one observation. The CDR3 DNA reads TGTGCCAGTAGTAGACAGGGGGCCGTGGCTGAAGCTTTCTTT. Protein: CASSRQGAVAEAFF. The V call is TRBV19, the J call TRBJ1-1; 10 bases agree with TRBD1. The CDR3 runs to 14 residues. The V and J ends lost 4 bases and 6 bases, in that order; junction bases with no gene match: 5. Germline CDR1 reads LNHDA; CDR2 reads SQIVND (reference sequence).

This clone was seen more than once but under ten times. This chain connects TRBV2 to TRBJ2-1; maybe TRBD2 (5 bases). V lost 4 bases to trimming and J lost 0 bases, with 10 bases between them. In germline, CDR1 is SNHLY, CDR2 FYNNEI. The CDR3 is 15 residues long. The CDR3 here is CASSALGSSYNEQFF. In nucleotides, the CDR3 is TGTGCCAGCAGTGCCCTAGGGAGCTCCTACAATGAGCAGTTCTTC.